This T cell receptor (beta chain) was captured by sequencing in a study of CD4 T cells in relation to SARS-CoV-2 and coronaviruses. Before the COVID-19 pandemic, during about 2010-2019, CD4+ T cells were taken from unexposed donors. Isolation of CD4+ T cells took place after nine to ten days in culture. Unexposed-donor CD4+ T cells were probed with SARS-CoV-2 S/N and four cold-coronavirus spikes, cells permitting. Generated by immunoSEQ multiplex PCR, the TCRdb table keeps only in-frame clones and is missing some. The data contain tens of thousands of clones, about 73% of them singletons. Trimming pared 7 bases from V and 14 bases from J, leaving 18 bases between. Per the germline V gene, CDR1 is MGHDK and CDR2 is SYGVNS. This CDR3 comprises 13 residues. This clone was seen a handful of times. Its target is unknown.

This TCR came from a human donor in good health. The chain combines TRBV25-1 with TRBJ1-6, with D possibly TRBD1 on 5 matching bases. What was sequenced was CD4+ T cells from PBMCs, cultured in vitro. CDR3 amino acids: CASTHGRASSLHF. The CDR3 DNA sequence: TGTGCCAGCACCCATGGCAGGGCAAGTTCCCTCCACTTT.